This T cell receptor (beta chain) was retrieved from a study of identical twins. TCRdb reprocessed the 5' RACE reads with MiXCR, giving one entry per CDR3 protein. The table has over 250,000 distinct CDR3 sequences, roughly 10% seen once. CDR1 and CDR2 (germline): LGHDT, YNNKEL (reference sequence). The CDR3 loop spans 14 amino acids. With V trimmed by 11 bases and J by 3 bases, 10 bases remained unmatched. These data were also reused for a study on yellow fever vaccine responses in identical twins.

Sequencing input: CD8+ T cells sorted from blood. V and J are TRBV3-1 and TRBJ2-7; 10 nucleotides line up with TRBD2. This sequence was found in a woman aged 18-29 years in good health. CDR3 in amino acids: CASGKTSGIYEQYF. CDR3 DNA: TGTGCCTCCGGCAAAACTAGCGGGATCTACGAGCAGTACTTC.